These T cell receptor beta chains were read from a single sample in a study of cytomegalovirus exposure and HLA in healthy donors. The method was immunoSEQ multiplex PCR; TCRdb's version includes in-frame clones alone and lacks a portion of them. The data hold under 200,000 clones, with approximately 80% observed a single time. What was sequenced was PBMCs. The receptors derive from a male donor in good health and CMV-seropositive. Both conserved end residues are part of each CDR3. A D gene is named only where the DNA matches it firmly. Not all rows give a size; the values are once, few, many and, for expanded clones, a class.

CDR3aa: CSSQGTEAFF; CDR3nt: TGCAGTTCTCAGGGCACTGAAGCTTTCTTT; d_gene: NA; abundance: NA; v_gene: TRBV20-1; j_gene: TRBJ1-1
CDR3aa: CASSSVPRQDNPYEQYF; CDR3nt: TGTGCCAGCAGCTCGGTACCCCGACAGGATAACCCCTACGAGCAGTACTTC; d_gene: NA; abundance: NA; v_gene: TRBV5-6; j_gene: TRBJ2-7
CDR3aa: CASSLAREPYEQYF; CDR3nt: TGCGCCAGCAGCTTGGCCAGGGAACCCTACGAGCAGTACTTC; d_gene: NA; abundance: once; v_gene: TRBV5-1; j_gene: TRBJ2-7
CDR3aa: CASRTSGGASRDEQFF; CDR3nt: TGTGCCAGTAGAACTAGCGGGGGTGCCTCCCGGGATGAGCAGTTCTTC; d_gene: TRBD2; abundance: NA; v_gene: TRBV19; j_gene: TRBJ2-1
CDR3aa: CASSFLTGGASYTF; CDR3nt: TGTGCCAGCAGCTTTCTGACAGGGGGCGCAAGCTACACCTTC; d_gene: TRBD1; abundance: NA; v_gene: TRBV7-8; j_gene: TRBJ1-2
CDR3aa: CASSDSGTNTGELFF; CDR3nt: TGTGCCAGCAGTGACTCCGGGACTAACACCGGGGAGCTGTTTTTT; d_gene: NA; abundance: few; v_gene: TRBV6-1; j_gene: TRBJ2-2
CDR3aa: CSVDGGGAGELFF; CDR3nt: TGCAGCGTTGACGGGGGGGGAGCCGGGGAGCTGTTTTTT; d_gene: TRBD2; abundance: NA; v_gene: TRBV29-1; j_gene: TRBJ2-2
CDR3aa: CASKGKGQIYGYTF; CDR3nt: TGTGCCTCCAAGGGCAAAGGACAGATCTATGGCTACACCTTC; d_gene: NA; abundance: NA; v_gene: TRBV30; j_gene: TRBJ1-2
CDR3aa: CSVEGLGTASTDTQYF; CDR3nt: TGCAGCGTTGAGGGCCTGGGGACTGCCAGCACAGATACGCAGTATTTT; d_gene: NA; abundance: NA; v_gene: TRBV29-1; j_gene: TRBJ2-3
CDR3aa: CASSLNRATDTQYF; CDR3nt: TGTGCCAGCAGCTTAAACAGGGCCACAGATACGCAGTATTTT; d_gene: NA; abundance: NA; v_gene: TRBV7-2; j_gene: TRBJ2-3
CDR3aa: CASSLGGGGSQPQHF; CDR3nt: TGTGCCAGCAGCTTAGGGGGGGGTGGGAGTCAGCCCCAGCATTTT; d_gene: NA; abundance: NA; v_gene: TRBV7-6; j_gene: TRBJ1-5
CDR3aa: CASSSQAGNGNTIYF; CDR3nt: TGTGCCAGCAGCTCACAGGCGGGGAACGGAAACACCATATATTTT; d_gene: NA; abundance: NA; v_gene: TRBV11-2; j_gene: TRBJ1-3
CDR3aa: CASSEVTGDTGELFF; CDR3nt: TGTGCCAGCAGTGAAGTAACAGGGGACACCGGGGAGCTGTTTTTT; d_gene: TRBD1; abundance: NA; v_gene: TRBV6-1; j_gene: TRBJ2-2
CDR3aa: CASSSLGNTIYF; CDR3nt: TGTGCCAGCAGCTCCCTCGGAAACACCATATATTTT; d_gene: NA; abundance: NA; v_gene: TRBV11-2; j_gene: TRBJ1-3
CDR3aa: CASSPWREPYYNSPLHF; CDR3nt: TGTGCCAGCAGCCCTTGGAGGGAGCCCTACTATAATTCACCCCTCCACTTT; d_gene: NA; abundance: NA; v_gene: TRBV5-6; j_gene: TRBJ1-6
CDR3aa: CASSRQGNSGNTIYF; CDR3nt: TGTGCCAGTAGCCGACAGGGGAATAGTGGAAACACCATATATTTT; d_gene: TRBD1; abundance: NA; v_gene: TRBV19; j_gene: TRBJ1-3
CDR3aa: CSADRAYEQYF; CDR3nt: TGCAGTGCCGACAGAGCCTACGAGCAGTACTTC; d_gene: NA; abundance: NA; v_gene: TRBV20-1; j_gene: TRBJ2-7
CDR3aa: CASSKFSGTGDGYTF; CDR3nt: TGTGCCAGCAGCAAATTTTCCGGGACAGGGGATGGCTACACCTTC; d_gene: TRBD1; abundance: few; v_gene: TRBV2; j_gene: TRBJ1-2
CDR3aa: CASSRGIRDTEAFF; CDR3nt: TGTGCCAGTAGCCGAGGGATTCGGGACACTGAAGCTTTCTTT; d_gene: NA; abundance: NA; v_gene: TRBV19; j_gene: TRBJ1-1
CDR3aa: CASSLTSGHYEQYF; CDR3nt: TGTGCCAGCAGCTTAACTAGCGGGCACTACGAGCAGTACTTC; d_gene: TRBD2; abundance: NA; v_gene: TRBV11-2; j_gene: TRBJ2-7
CDR3aa: CASSQPAGGGTQYF; CDR3nt: TGCGCCAGCAGCCAGCCAGCGGGGGGAGGGACCCAGTACTTC; d_gene: TRBD2; abundance: NA; v_gene: TRBV4-1; j_gene: TRBJ2-5
CDR3aa: CASSLTGTRSYPQETQYF; CDR3nt: TGTGCCAGCAGCTTAACCGGTACTAGGTCCTATCCCCAAGAGACCCAGTACTTC; d_gene: NA; abundance: NA; v_gene: TRBV7-2; j_gene: TRBJ2-5
CDR3aa: CAISEGGINQPQHF; CDR3nt: TGTGCCATCAGTGAAGGGGGAATCAATCAGCCCCAGCATTTT; d_gene: NA; abundance: few; v_gene: TRBV10-3; j_gene: TRBJ1-5
CDR3aa: CASSQTLNTGELFF; CDR3nt: TGTGCCAGCAGCCAAACCCTAAACACCGGGGAGCTGTTTTTT; d_gene: NA; abundance: NA; v_gene: TRBV4-2; j_gene: TRBJ2-2
CDR3aa: CASSPDPLLAGLYNEQFF; CDR3nt: TGCGCCAGCAGCCCAGACCCCCTCCTAGCGGGGCTATACAATGAGCAGTTCTTC; d_gene: TRBD2; abundance: NA; v_gene: TRBV4-3; j_gene: TRBJ2-1
CDR3aa: CASSVEKRGGRNF; CDR3nt: TGTGCCAGCAGCGTAGAAAAGCGGGGGGGCAGGAATTTT; d_gene: TRBD2; abundance: NA; v_gene: TRBV9; j_gene: TRBJ2-3
CDR3aa: CAWAWGPEAFF; CDR3nt: TGTGCCTGGGCGTGGGGGCCTGAAGCTTTCTTT; d_gene: NA; abundance: NA; v_gene: TRBV30; j_gene: TRBJ1-1
CDR3aa: CAWSGASWAGELFF; CDR3nt: TGTGCCTGGAGTGGGGCTAGCTGGGCCGGGGAGCTGTTTTTT; d_gene: NA; abundance: NA; v_gene: TRBV30; j_gene: TRBJ2-2
CDR3aa: CASSYRGELFF; CDR3nt: TGTGCCAGCAGTTACCGGGGGGAGCTGTTTTTT; d_gene: NA; abundance: few; v_gene: TRBV6-6; j_gene: TRBJ2-2